The T cell receptor beta chain under discussion was sequenced for a study of T cell changes during pregnancy in multiple sclerosis. This CDR3 has 16 residues. Germline CDR1 SGHTA, CDR2 FQGNSA. The trim removed 6 bases at V and 0 bases at J, leaving 5 bases unmatched. Data came from immunoSEQ multiplex PCR; TCRdb stores just in-frame clones and leaves some out. The sample contains about 40,000 clones, roughly nine tenths of which appear only once. The gene calls are TRBV7-2 and TRBJ2-6; 7 bases are a match to TRBD1. This sequence originates from a female donor in good health, enrolled as a control in a pregnancy study. The sequencing used CD4+ T cells from peripheral blood mononuclear cells, collected in the third trimester of pregnancy. For the CDR3, the DNA is TGTGCCAGCAGTCCCAGGGGGTACTCTGGGGCCAACGTCCTGACTTTC. Its translation: CASSPRGYSGANVLTF.